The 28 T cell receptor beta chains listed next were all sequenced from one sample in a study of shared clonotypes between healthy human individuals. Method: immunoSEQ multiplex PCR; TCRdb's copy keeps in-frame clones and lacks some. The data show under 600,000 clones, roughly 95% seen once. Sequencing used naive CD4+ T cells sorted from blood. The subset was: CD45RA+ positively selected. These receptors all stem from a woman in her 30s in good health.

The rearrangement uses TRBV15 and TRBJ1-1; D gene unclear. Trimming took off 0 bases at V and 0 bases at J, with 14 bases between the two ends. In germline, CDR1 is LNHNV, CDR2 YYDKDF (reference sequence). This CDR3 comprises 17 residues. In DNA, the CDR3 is TGTGCCACCAGCAGAGATCATGGAGCACCGATGAACACTGAAGCTTTCTTT. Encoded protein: CATSRDHGAPMNTEAFF.

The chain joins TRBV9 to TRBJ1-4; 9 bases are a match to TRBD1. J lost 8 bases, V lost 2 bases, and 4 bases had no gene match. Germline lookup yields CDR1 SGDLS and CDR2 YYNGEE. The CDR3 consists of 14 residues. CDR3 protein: CASSVPGQGEKLFF. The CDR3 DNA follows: TGTGCCAGCAGCGTTCCGGGACAGGGCGAAAAACTGTTTTTT. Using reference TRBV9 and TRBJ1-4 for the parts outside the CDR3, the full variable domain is DSGVTQTPKHLITATGQRVTLRCSPRSGDLSVYWYQQSLDQGLQFLIQYYNGEERAKGNILERFSAQQFPDLHSELNLSSLELGDSALYFCASSVPGQGEKLFFGSGTQLSVL.

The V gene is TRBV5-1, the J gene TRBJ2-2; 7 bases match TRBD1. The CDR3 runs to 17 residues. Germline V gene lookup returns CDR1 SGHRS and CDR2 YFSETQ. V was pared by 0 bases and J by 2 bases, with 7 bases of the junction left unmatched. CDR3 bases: TGCGCCAGCAGCTTGGTAGTGGGGACAGCAAACACCGGGGAGCTGTTTTTT. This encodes CASSLVVGTANTGELFF.

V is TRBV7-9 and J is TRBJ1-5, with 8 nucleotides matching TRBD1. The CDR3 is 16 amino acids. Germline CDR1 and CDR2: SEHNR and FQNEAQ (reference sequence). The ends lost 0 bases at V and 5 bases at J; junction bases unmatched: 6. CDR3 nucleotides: TGTGCCAGCAGCTTAGCCGGAGGACAGGGAGATCAGCCCCAGCATTTT. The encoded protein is CASSLAGGQGDQPQHF.

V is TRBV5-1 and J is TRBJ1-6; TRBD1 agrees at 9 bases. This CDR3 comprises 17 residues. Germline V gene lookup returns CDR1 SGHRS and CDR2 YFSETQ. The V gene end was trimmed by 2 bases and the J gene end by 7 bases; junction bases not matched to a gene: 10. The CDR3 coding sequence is TGCGCCAGCAGCTTAATGGGACAGGGTGTGGGAAATTCACCCCTCCACTTT. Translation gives CASSLMGQGVGNSPLHF.

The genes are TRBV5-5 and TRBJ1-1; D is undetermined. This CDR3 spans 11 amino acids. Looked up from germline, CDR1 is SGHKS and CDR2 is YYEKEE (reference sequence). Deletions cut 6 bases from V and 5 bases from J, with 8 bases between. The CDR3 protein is CASIGRTEAFF. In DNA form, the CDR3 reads TGTGCCAGCATCGGACGAACTGAAGCTTTCTTT.

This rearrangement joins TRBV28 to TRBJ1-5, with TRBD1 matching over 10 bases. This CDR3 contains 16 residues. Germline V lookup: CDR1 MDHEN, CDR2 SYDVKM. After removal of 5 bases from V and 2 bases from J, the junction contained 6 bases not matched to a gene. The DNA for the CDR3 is TGTGCCAGCAGTGACGTGGACAGGGGGGGCAATCAGCCCCAGCATTTT. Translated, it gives CASSDVDRGGNQPQHF.

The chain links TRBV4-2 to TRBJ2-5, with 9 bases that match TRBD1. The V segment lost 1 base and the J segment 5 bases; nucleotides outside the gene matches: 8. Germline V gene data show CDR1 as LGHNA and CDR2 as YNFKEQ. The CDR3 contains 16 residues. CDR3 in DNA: TGTGCCAGCAGCCAAGCCGACAGGGGGGAGAGGGAGACCCAGTACTTC. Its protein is CASSQADRGERETQYF.

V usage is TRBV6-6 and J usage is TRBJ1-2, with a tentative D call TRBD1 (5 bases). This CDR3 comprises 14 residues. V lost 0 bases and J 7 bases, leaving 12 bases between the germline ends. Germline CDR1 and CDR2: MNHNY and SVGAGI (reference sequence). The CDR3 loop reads CASSYSPRDGGYTF. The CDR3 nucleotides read TGTGCCAGCAGTTACTCGCCCAGGGACGGTGGCTACACCTTC.

CDR3 region: CASSVERETNEQFF. The DNA for the CDR3 is TGTGCCAGCAGTGTTGAGCGGGAGACGAATGAGCAGTTCTTC. This chain connects TRBV6-1 to TRBJ2-1; the match to TRBD2 covers 8 bases. Per germline, CDR1 MNHNS and CDR2 SASEGT. The junction had 6 bases not matched to a gene; V was cut back by 4 bases and J by 7 bases. The CDR3 covers 14 residues.

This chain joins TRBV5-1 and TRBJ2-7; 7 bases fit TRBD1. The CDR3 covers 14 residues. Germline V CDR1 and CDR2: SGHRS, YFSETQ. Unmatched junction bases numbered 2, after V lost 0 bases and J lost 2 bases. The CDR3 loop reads CASSLGDRAYEQYF. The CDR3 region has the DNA TGCGCCAGCAGCTTGGGTGACAGGGCCTACGAGCAGTACTTC.

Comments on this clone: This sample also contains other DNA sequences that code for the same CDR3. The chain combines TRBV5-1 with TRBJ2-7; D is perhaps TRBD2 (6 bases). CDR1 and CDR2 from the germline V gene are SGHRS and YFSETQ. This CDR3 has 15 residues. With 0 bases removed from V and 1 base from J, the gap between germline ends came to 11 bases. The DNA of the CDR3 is TGCGCCAGCAGCTTGGTCGCAGGAGGGTCCTACGAGCAGTACTTC. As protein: CASSLVAGGSYEQYF.

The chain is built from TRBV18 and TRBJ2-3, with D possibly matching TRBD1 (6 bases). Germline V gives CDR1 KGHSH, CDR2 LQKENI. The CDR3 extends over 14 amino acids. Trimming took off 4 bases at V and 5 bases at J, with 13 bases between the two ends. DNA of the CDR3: TGTGCCAGCTCACTACAGGGATTCGAAGATACGCAGTATTTT. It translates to CASSLQGFEDTQYF.

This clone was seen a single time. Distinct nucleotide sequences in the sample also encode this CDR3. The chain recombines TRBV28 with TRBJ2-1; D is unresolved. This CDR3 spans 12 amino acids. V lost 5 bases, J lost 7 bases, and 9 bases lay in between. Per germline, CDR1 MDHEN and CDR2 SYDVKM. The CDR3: CASSLGTNEQFF. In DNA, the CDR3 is TGTGCCAGCAGTCTGGGAACTAATGAGCAGTTCTTC.

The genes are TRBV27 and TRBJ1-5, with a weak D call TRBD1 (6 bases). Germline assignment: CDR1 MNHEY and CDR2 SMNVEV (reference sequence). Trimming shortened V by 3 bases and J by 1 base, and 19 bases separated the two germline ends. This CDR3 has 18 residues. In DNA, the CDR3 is TGTGCCAGCAGTTTCCGACCTCCAGGGGTTTCCAGCAATCAGCCCCAGCATTTT. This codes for CASSFRPPGVSSNQPQHF.

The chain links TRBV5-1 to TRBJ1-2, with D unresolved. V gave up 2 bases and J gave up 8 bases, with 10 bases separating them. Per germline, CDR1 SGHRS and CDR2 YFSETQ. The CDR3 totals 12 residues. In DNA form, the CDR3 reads TGCGCCAGCAGCTTAGGTCGGGAGGGCTACACCTTC. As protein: CASSLGREGYTF.

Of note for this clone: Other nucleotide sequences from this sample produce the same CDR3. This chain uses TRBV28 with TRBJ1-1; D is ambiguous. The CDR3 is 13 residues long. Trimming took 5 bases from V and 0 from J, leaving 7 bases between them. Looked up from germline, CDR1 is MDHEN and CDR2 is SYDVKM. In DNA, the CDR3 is TGTGCCAGCAGTCCCCTACTGAACACTGAAGCTTTCTTT. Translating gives CASSPLLNTEAFF.

CDR3 residues: CASSLWGAPGGELFF. The DNA for the CDR3 is TGTGCCAGTAGCCTCTGGGGGGCGCCCGGCGGGGAGCTGTTTTTT. The chain is built from TRBV19 and TRBJ2-2, with D perhaps TRBD1 or TRBD2 (6 bases each). With 6 bases removed from V and 7 bases from J, the gap between germline ends came to 18 bases. In germline, CDR1 is LNHDA, CDR2 SQIVND (reference sequence). The CDR3 has 15 amino acids.

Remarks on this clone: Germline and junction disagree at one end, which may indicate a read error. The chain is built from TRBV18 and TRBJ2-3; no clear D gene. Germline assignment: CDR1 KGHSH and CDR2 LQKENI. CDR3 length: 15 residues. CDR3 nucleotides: TGTACCAGCTCACGGCGCGGTGGGGGCACAGATACGCAGTATTTT. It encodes CTSSRRGGGTDTQYF. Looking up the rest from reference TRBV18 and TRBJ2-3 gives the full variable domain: NAGVMQNPRHLVRRRGQEARLRCSPMKGHSHVYWYRQLPEEGLKFMVYLQKENIIDESGMPKERFSAEFPKEGPSILRIQQVVRGDSAAYFCTSSRRGGGTDTQYFGPGTRLTVL.

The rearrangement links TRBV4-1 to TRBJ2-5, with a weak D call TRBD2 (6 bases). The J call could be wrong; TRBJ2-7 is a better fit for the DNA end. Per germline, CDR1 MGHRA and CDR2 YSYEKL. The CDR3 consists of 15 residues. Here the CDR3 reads CASQRAGTGAYEQYF. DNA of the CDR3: TGCGCCAGTCAACGAGCCGGGACGGGAGCCTACGAGCAGTACTTC.

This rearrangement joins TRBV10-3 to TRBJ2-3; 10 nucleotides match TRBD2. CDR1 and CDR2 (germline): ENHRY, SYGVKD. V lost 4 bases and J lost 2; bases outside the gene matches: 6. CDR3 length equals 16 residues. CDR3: CAISVGAGGDTDTQYF. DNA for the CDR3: TGTGCCATCAGTGTTGGAGCGGGAGGGGACACAGATACGCAGTATTTT.

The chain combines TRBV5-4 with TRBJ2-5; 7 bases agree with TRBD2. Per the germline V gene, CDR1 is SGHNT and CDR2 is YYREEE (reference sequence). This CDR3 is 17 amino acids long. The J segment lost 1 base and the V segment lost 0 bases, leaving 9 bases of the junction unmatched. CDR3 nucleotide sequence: TGTGCCAGCAGCTTGGGTATTCGCCGGGAGGCCCAAGAGACCCAGTACTTC. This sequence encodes CASSLGIRREAQETQYF.

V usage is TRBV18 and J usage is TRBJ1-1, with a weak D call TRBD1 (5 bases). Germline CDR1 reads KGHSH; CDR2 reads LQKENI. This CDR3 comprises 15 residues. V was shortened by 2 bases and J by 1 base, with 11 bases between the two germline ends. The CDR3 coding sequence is TGTGCCAGCTCACCAACCAGGGAGGGGAACACTGAAGCTTTCTTT. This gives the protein CASSPTREGNTEAFF.

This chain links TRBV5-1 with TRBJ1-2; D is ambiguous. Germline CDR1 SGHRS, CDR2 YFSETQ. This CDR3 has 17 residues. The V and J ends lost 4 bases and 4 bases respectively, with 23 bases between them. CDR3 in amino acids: CASSGRWRKDRGYGYTF. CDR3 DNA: TGCGCCAGCAGCGGGAGGTGGCGGAAAGATAGAGGCTATGGCTACACCTTC.

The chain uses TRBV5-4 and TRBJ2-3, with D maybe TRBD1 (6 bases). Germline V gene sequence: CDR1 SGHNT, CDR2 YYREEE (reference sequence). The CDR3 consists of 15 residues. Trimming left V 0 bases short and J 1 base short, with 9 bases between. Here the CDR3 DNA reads TGTGCCAGCAGCTTGGTTCCAGGGGGCACAGATACGCAGTATTTT. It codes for CASSLVPGGTDTQYF.

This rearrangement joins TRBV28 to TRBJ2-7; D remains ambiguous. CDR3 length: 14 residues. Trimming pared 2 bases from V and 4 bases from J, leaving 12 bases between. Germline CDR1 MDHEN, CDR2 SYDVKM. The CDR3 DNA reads TGTGCCAGCAGTTTACCCCCGCAACAGTACGAGCAGTACTTC. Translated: CASSLPPQQYEQYF.

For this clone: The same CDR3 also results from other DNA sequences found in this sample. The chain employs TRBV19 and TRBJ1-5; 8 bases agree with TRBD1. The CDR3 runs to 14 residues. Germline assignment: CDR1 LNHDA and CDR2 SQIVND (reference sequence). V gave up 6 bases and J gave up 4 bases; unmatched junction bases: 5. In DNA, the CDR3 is TGTGCCAGTAGGAGGACAGGGAGTAATCAGCCCCAGCATTTT. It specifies CASRRTGSNQPQHF. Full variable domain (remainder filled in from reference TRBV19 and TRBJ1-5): DGGITQSPKYLFRKEGQNVTLSCEQNLNHDAMYWYRQDPGQGLRLIYYSQIVNDFQKGDIAEGYSVSREKKESFPLTVTSAQKNPTAFYLCASRRTGSNQPQHFGDGTRLSIL.

This chain's CDR3 is CASSLAVGENTEAFF. Here the CDR3 DNA reads TGTGCCAGCAGCTTAGCCGTGGGGGAGAACACTGAAGCTTTCTTT. This sequence joins TRBV11-1 and TRBJ1-1; tentatively, D is TRBD1 (5 bases). V was shortened by 0 bases and J by 1 base, with 9 bases between the two germline ends. CDR1 is SGHAT and CDR2 is FQDESV in the germline V gene (reference sequence). CDR3 size: 15 residues.